The sequence of this T cell receptor beta chain was determined in a study of early T cells in non-severe SARS-CoV-2 infection. This clonotype was observed a handful of times. Via MiXCR, TCRdb re-called the 5' RACE reads, giving one row per CDR3 protein. The sample lists 30,000 to 35,000 distinct CDR3 sequences, 6% to 7.5% occurring once. The clonotype was recovered from an adult who was a healthcare worker with PCR-confirmed SARS-CoV-2 infection or an uninfected control (not recorded which). The sample was whole blood, taken at baseline.

The CDR3 DNA reads TGTGCCAGCAGCACGCCTAACTCCTACGAGCAGTACTTC. Its translation: CASSTPNSYEQYF. The rearrangement joins TRBV5-4 to TRBJ2-7, with D unresolved. From germline, CDR1 is SGHNT and CDR2 YYREEE (reference sequence). CDR3 size: 13 residues. V was pared by 4 bases and J by 0 bases, with 8 bases between.